This T cell receptor beta chain was identified in a study of blood T cells in healthy people across ages. CDR3 length: 12 amino acids. CDR1 and CDR2 (germline): SNHLY, FYNNEI. V was trimmed by 6 bases and J by 3 bases, leaving 8 bases between them. It was with a sample-barcoded 5' primer and a J-beta primer mix that a second PCR of roughly 6 to 12 cycles was run. TCRdb processed the 5' RACE reads anew with MiXCR; each CDR3 protein has one entry. The sample records around 1,500,000 distinct CDR3 sequences, about 28% being singletons. The rearrangement links TRBV2 to TRBJ1-2, with unresolved D. The sequenced sample was blood. The sequence was obtained from a woman younger than 45 in good health. Here the CDR3 reads CASRGFDYGYTF. In DNA, the CDR3 is TGTGCCAGCAGGGGTTTTGACTATGGCTACACCTTC.